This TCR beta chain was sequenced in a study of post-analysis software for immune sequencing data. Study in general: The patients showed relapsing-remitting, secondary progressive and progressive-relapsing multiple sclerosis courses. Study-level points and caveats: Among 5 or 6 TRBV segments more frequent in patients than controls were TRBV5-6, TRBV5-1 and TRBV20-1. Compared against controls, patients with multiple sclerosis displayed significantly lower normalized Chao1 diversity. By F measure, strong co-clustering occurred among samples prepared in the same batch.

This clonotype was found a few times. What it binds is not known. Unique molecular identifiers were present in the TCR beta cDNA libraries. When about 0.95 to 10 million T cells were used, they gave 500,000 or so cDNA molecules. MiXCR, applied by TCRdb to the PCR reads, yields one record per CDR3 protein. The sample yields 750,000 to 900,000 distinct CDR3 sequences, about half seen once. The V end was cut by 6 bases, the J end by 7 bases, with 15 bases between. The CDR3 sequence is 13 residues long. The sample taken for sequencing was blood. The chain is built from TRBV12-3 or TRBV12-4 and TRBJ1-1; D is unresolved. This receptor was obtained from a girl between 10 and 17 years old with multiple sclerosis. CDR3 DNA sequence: TGTGCCAGCAGCAGTGGAACATGGAGTGAAGCTTTCTTT. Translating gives CASSSGTWSEAFF.